This T cell receptor beta chain was recovered during a study of beta chain features in type 1 diabetes. Between the trimmed V and J ends, which lost 6 bases and 5 bases, there was a span of 10 bases. The CDR3 extends over 11 amino acids. CDR1 is SQVTM and CDR2 is ANQGSEA in the germline V gene. This clone occurred a few times. The investigators reverse transcribed all of the isolated RNA, so they sequenced expressed TCRB transcripts. Measured with immunoSEQ multiplex PCR; TCRdb has only the in-frame clones, and not every one. The sample has hundreds of thousands of clones; 10% to 12% are singletons. The chain combines TRBV29-1 with TRBJ1-2; D may be TRBD1 (6 bases). Sequenced: naive CD4+ T cells from blood. This receptor was identified in a woman aged 18 to 35 in good health. In DNA form, the CDR3 reads TGCAGCGTAGGGGGTCTATATGGCTACACCTTC. As protein: CSVGGLYGYTF.